This T cell receptor (beta chain) was captured in a study of molecular identifiers for immune sequencing clone quantification. Previously published methods and listed TCR primers were used for the bulk TCR libraries. One entry per CDR3 protein results from TCRdb running MiXCR on the PCR reads. The sample shows more than 60,000 distinct CDR3 sequences, less than 20% of them seen only once. This clonotype turned up a few times. CDR1 is DFQATT and CDR2 is SNEGSKA in the germline V gene (reference sequence). Deletions cut 4 bases from V and 3 bases from J, with 13 bases between. The CDR3 is made up of 13 amino acids.

The sequenced sample was naive CD8+ T cells from blood, with Jurkat cell RNA spiked in. The subset denotes: FACS-sorted CD8+CD4-CCR7+CD45RA+ naive T cells. This TCR was sampled from a human donor in good health. Some libraries in this study had Jurkat cell RNA spiked in. This chain connects TRBV20-1 to TRBJ2-7; D ambiguous. CDR3 sequence: CSAKVVTGYEQYF. The DNA of the CDR3 is TGCAGTGCTAAGGTCGTAACTGGCTACGAGCAGTACTTC.